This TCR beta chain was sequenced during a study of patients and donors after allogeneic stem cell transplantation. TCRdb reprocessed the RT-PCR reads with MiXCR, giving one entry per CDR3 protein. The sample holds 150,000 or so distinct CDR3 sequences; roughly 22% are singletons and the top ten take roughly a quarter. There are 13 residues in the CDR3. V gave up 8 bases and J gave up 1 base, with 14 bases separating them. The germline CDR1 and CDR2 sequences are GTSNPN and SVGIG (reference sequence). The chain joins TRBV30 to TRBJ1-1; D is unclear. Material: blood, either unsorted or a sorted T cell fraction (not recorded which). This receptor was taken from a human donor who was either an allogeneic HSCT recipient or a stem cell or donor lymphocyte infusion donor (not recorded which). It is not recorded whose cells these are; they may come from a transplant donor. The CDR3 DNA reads TGTGCCCAGTCAGCGGGAGGGAACACTGAAGCTTTCTTT. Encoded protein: CAQSAGGNTEAFF.